Listed here are 11 T cell receptor beta chains from one sample, sequenced in a study of cytomegalovirus exposure and HLA in healthy donors. Use of 60 Vbeta and 13 Jbeta primers characterized the PCR. The method was immunoSEQ multiplex PCR; TCRdb's version includes in-frame clones alone and lacks a portion of them. Seen in this sample are approximately 61,000 clones; the ten most common clones hold approximately 2%. Material: PBMCs. Source of these receptors: a woman under 30 in good health and CMV-seronegative.

The CDR3 DNA reads TGCAGCGTTTCTCAGGGCGACTATGGCTACACCTTC. It encodes CSVSQGDYGYTF. V usage is TRBV29-1 and J usage is TRBJ1-2, with a tentative D call TRBD1 (5 bases). Deletions cut 5 bases from V and 3 bases from J, with 10 bases between. The germline V gene encodes CDR1 SQVTM and CDR2 ANQGSEA. The CDR3 totals 12 residues.

The chain carries TRBV10-1 and TRBJ2-3, with TRBD1 identical over 9 bases. The V and J ends lost 7 bases and 6 bases, in that order; junction bases with no gene match: 5. This CDR3 is 13 amino acids long. Germline V CDR1 and CDR2: WNHNN, SYGVQD (reference sequence). The CDR3 loop is CASTGQGKDTQYF. CDR3 nucleotides: TGCGCCAGCACCGGACAGGGGAAGGATACGCAGTATTTT.

J is TRBJ2-2 and V is TRBV9; 8 bases are shared with TRBD2. V lost 2 bases and J lost 6; bases outside the gene matches: 6. The CDR3 consists of 15 residues. Germline loops: CDR1 SGDLS, CDR2 YYNGEE. The CDR3: CASSVGTRASGELFF. In nucleotides, the CDR3 is TGTGCCAGCAGCGTGGGGACTAGGGCATCCGGGGAGCTGTTTTTT.

V gene TRBV6-6 combines with J gene TRBJ2-7; D might be TRBD1 (6 bases). The CDR3 sequence is 13 residues long. Trimming left V 8 bases short and J 8 bases short, with 19 bases between. CDR1 is MNHNY, CDR2 SVGAGI, per germline (reference sequence). CDR3 sequence reads: CASGLTSTGKQYF. The CDR3 bases are TGTGCCAGCGGATTAACTTCCACAGGGAAGCAGTACTTC.

The chain employs TRBV14 and TRBJ1-4; D remains ambiguous. The CDR3 length is 13 residues. Deletions cut 1 base from V and 8 bases from J, with 8 bases between. Germline lookup yields CDR1 SGHDN and CDR2 FVKESK. The CDR3 region has the DNA TGTGCCAGCAGCCAAGTAATGTCGGAAAAACTGTTTTTT. It is translated as CASSQVMSEKLFF.

The rearrangement links TRBV5-1 to TRBJ1-4; no clear D gene. This CDR3 is 16 amino acids long. V lost 1 base and J lost 6, with 16 bases in between. Germline V gene data show CDR1 as SGHRS and CDR2 as YFSETQ. In DNA form, the CDR3 reads TGCGCCAGCAGCTTGATTCCTTCGCAGAGGGATGAAAAACTGTTTTTT. Amino acids: CASSLIPSQRDEKLFF.

The chain links TRBV7-2 to TRBJ1-2; D is unresolved. V lost 1 base and J lost 2, with 11 bases in between. The CDR3 runs to 15 residues. The germline gives CDR1 SGHTA, CDR2 FQGNSA. The DNA of the CDR3 is TGTGCCAGCAGCTTAGTACGCGGCGGAAACTATGGCTACACCTTC. Its protein product is CASSLVRGGNYGYTF.

The V call is TRBV5-1, the J call TRBJ1-1; D is unclear. This CDR3 is 15 amino acids long. Germline values: CDR1 SGHRS, CDR2 YFSETQ. Trimming stripped 4 bases from V and 5 bases from J, with 18 bases between. CDR3: CASSPDAGWRTEAFF. The CDR3 DNA sequence: TGCGCCAGCAGCCCCGATGCGGGGTGGAGGACTGAAGCTTTCTTT.

This chain connects TRBV9 to TRBJ1-1; tentatively, D is TRBD1 (6 bases). CDR1 and CDR2 from the germline V gene are SGDLS and YYNGEE. Between the trimmed V and J ends, which lost 5 bases and 4 bases, there was a span of 24 bases. The CDR3 contains 17 residues. CDR3 sequence reads: CASSGGGSQGGGTEAFF. CDR3 nucleotide sequence: TGTGCCAGCAGTGGGGGGGGTTCACAGGGAGGCGGCACTGAAGCTTTCTTT.

V and J are TRBV21-1 and TRBJ2-3; the table gives TRBD2 as D, unverified against the DNA. TRBV21-1 is a pseudogene segment. This CDR3 is built from 17 residues. The DNA for the CDR3 is TGTGCCAGCAGCGTGGTAGCGGGGTATCGAAGCACAGATACGCAGTATTTT. Encoded protein: CASSVVAGYRSTDTQYF.

The rearrangement uses TRBV11-3 and TRBJ2-3; 14 nucleotides line up with TRBD2. CDR1 and CDR2 (germline): SGHNT, YENEEA. Trimming at V came to 5 bases and at J to 3 bases, leaving 7 bases not matched to a gene. The CDR3 runs 17 residues. The CDR3 protein is CASSPLTSGRATDTQYF. The CDR3 coding sequence is TGTGCCAGCAGCCCGTTGACTAGCGGGAGGGCTACAGATACGCAGTATTTT.